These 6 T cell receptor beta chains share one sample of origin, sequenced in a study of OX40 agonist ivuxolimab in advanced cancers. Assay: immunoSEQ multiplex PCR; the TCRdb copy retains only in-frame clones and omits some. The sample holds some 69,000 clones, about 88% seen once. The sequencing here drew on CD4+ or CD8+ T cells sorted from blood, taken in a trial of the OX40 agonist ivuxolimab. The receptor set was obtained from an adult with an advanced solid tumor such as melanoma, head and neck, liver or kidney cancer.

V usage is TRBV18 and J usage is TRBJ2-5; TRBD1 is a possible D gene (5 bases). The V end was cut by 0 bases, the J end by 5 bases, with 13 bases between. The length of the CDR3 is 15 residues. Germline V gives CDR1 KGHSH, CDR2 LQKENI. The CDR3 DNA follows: TGTGCCAGCTCACCACCGGCAGGGTCCCGGGAGACCCAGTACTTC. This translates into CASSPPAGSRETQYF.

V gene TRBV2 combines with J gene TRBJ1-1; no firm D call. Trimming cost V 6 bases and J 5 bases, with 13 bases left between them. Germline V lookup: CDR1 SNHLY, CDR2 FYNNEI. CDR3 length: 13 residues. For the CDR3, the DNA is TGTGCCAGCAGCTTCGGACTGTGGACTGAAGCTTTCTTT. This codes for CASSFGLWTEAFF.

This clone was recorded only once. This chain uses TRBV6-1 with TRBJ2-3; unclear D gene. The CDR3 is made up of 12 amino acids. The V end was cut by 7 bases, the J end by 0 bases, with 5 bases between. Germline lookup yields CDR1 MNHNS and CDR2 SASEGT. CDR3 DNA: TGTGCCAGCATGAGTAGCACAGATACGCAGTATTTT. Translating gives CASMSSTDTQYF.

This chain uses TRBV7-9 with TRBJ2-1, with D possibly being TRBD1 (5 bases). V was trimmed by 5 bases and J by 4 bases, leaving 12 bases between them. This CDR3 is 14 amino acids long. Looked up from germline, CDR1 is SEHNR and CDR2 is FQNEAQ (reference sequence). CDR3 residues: CASSPIQGYNEQFF. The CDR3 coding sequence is TGTGCCAGCAGCCCAATCCAGGGTTACAATGAGCAGTTCTTC.

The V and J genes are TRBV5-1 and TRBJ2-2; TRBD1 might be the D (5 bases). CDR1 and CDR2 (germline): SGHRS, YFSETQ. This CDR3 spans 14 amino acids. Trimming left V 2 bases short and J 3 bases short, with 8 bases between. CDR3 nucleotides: TGCGCCAGCAGCTTCCCAGGGTACACCGGGGAGCTGTTTTTT. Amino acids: CASSFPGYTGELFF.

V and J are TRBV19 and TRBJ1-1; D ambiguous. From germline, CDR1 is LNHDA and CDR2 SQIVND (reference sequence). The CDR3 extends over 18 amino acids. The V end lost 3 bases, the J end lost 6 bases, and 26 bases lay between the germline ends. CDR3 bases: TGTGCCAGTAGTATCTTGGCGAGGACCCCCCGGGGTTACCCTGAAGCTTTCTTT. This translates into CASSILARTPRGYPEAFF.